This T cell receptor (beta chain) was retrieved from a study of glioma-infiltrating T cells after dendritic cell vaccination. Study as a whole: Dendritic cell vaccination trial patients had either newly diagnosed or recurrent glioblastoma. Treatment, given 2003 to 2012, was autologous tumor lysate-pulsed dendritic cell vaccination.

Time point described: after dendritic cell vaccination, including at tumor progression/relapse. Patients had residual fresh-frozen tumor tissue and more than two years of survival data. V shed 4 bases and J 7 bases; nucleotides not matched to a gene: 5. The CDR3 has 14 residues. The germline gives CDR1 WSHSY, CDR2 SAAADI. Sequencing was performed with immunoSEQ multiplex PCR; in TCRdb, only in-frame clones are kept and a portion is missing. Of approximately 99,000 clones in the sample, approximately 84% are singletons; the top ten hold roughly 5.3%. The receptor was isolated from a human donor with glioblastoma. J is TRBJ1-5 and V is TRBV10-2, with 9 bases identical to TRBD1. Material: blood, obtained after dendritic cell vaccination. CDR3 DNA: TGCGCCAGCAGTGGGGACAGGGTGCGACAGCCCCAGCATTTT. This encodes CASSGDRVRQPQHF.